This T cell receptor (beta chain) is from a study of T cell responses to AZD1222 COVID-19 vaccine. General observations from the study: Donors skewed white British and female; clonal diversity was possibly underestimated. With dominance at 160-218 and 743-854, vaccine-associated CD4 TCRs spanned spike. At study baseline, merely five or six AZD1222 recipients were seropositive.

The sample holds one count of this clone. Its specificity is not known. Using immunoSEQ multiplex PCR, the repertoire was profiled, and TCRdb retains in-frame clones only, with some absent. The data hold about 150,000 clones, with 80% to 90% observed a single time. Trimming cost V 0 bases and J 5 bases, with 11 bases left between them. Germline values: CDR1 SGHRS, CDR2 YFSETQ. The CDR3 runs to 14 residues. This TCR derives from an adult in good health. The starting material was peripheral blood, obtained on day 0 of AZD1222 vaccination. The gene calls are TRBV5-1 and TRBJ1-2, with a weak D call TRBD1 (6 bases). CDR3: CASSLAGGGYGYTF. In nucleotides, the CDR3 is TGCGCCAGCAGCTTGGCCGGGGGCGGTTATGGCTACACCTTC.